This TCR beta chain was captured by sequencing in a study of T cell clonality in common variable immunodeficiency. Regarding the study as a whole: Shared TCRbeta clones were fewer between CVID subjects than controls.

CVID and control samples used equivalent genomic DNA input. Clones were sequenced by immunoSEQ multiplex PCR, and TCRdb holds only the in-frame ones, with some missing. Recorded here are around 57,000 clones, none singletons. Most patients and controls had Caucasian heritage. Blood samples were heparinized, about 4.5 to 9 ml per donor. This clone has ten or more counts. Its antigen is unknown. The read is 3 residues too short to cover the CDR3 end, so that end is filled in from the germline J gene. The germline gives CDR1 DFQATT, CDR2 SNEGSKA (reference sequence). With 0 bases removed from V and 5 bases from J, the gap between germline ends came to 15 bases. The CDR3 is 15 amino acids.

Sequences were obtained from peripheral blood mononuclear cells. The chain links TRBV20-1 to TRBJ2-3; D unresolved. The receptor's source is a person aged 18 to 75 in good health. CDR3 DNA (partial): TGCAGTGCTAGAGATCAGCCCAGCGCTGTAGATACG. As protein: CSARDQPSAVDT. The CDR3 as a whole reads CSARDQPSAVDTQYF.